Listed here are 9 T cell receptor beta chains from one sample, sequenced in a study of T cells after posttransplantation cyclophosphamide. Data came from immunoSEQ multiplex PCR; TCRdb stores just in-frame clones and leaves some out. The sample records thousands of clones, 89% being singletons. Sequenced: memory CD4+ T cells sorted from PBMCs. Receptor source: a woman aged 60-75 years in good health, CMV-negative, and a related stem cell transplant donor.

The V call is TRBV4-2, the J call TRBJ1-5; D is ambiguous. The V and J ends lost 2 bases and 4 bases respectively, with 12 bases between them. This CDR3 has 15 residues. Germline V gene sequence: CDR1 LGHNA, CDR2 YNFKEQ. CDR3 nucleotide sequence: TGTGCCAGCAGCCAATCCTTCGGCGGAAATCAGCCCCAGCATTTT. Its protein is CASSQSFGGNQPQHF.

This clone was seen only a few times. The V gene is TRBV21-1, the J gene TRBJ1-2; TRBD1, as called in the table, went unchecked against the DNA. TRBV21-1 is assigned pseudogene status. The CDR3 has 17 residues. CDR3 protein: CASSKGVGADFHYGYTF. CDR3 sequence (DNA): TGTGCCAGCAGCAAAGGAGTAGGGGCAGATTTTCACTATGGCTACACCTTC.

Notes on this clone: Germline is not matched at one junction end, which may reflect a read error. Other DNA sequences in the sample encode the same CDR3. The gene calls are TRBV6-1 and TRBJ1-6, with D unclear. Germline V gene sequence: CDR1 MNHNS, CDR2 SASEGT. This CDR3 contains 14 residues. The CDR3, as DNA: TGTGCCAGCAGTACGCGCTCCTATAATTCCCCCCTCCACTTT. As protein: CASSTRSYNSPLHF.

V gene TRBV11-2 combines with J gene TRBJ2-5; 7 bases agree with TRBD1. CDR1 SGHAT and CDR2 FQNNGV come from the germline V gene. V shed 4 bases and J 3 bases; nucleotides not matched to a gene: 5. The CDR3 loop spans 14 amino acids. The DNA of the CDR3 is TGTGCCAGCAGCTCACAGGGGCGGGAAGAGACCCAGTACTTC. Amino acids: CASSSQGREETQYF. The entire variable domain, with the rest obtained from reference TRBV11-2 and TRBJ2-5, is as follows: EAGVAQSPRYKIIEKRQSVAFWCNPISGHATLYWYQQILGQGPKLLIQFQNNGVVDDSQLPKDRFSAERLKGVDSTLKIQPAKLEDSAVYLCASSSQGREETQYFGPGTRLLVL.

The genes are TRBV27 and TRBJ2-1; D unresolved. Trimming pared 6 bases from V and 4 bases from J, leaving 7 bases between. Germline V gives CDR1 MNHEY, CDR2 SMNVEV (reference sequence). The CDR3 covers 12 residues. This CDR3 reads CASRQPYNEQFF. The DNA of the CDR3 is TGTGCCAGCAGACAGCCTTACAATGAGCAGTTCTTC.

The genes are TRBV7-2 and TRBJ2-3, with 8 nucleotides matching TRBD2. CDR1 is SGHTA, CDR2 FQGNSA, per germline. V was clipped by 0 bases and J by 2 bases; unmatched bases: 1. There are 15 residues in the CDR3. CDR3 nucleotide sequence: TGTGCCAGCAGCTTAGCTAGCGGGGTCACAGATACGCAGTATTTT. As protein: CASSLASGVTDTQYF.

The chain links TRBV28 to TRBJ1-5, with a tentative D call TRBD1 (5 bases). The germline CDR1 and CDR2 sequences are MDHEN and SYDVKM. Trimming stripped 4 bases from V and 0 bases from J, with 13 bases between. The CDR3 covers 16 residues. The CDR3 nucleotides read TGTGCCAGCAGTTCTACGGGGGGATATAGCAATCAGCCCCAGCATTTT. Protein product: CASSSTGGYSNQPQHF. Supplemented by reference TRBV28 and TRBJ1-5, the full variable domain reads DVKVTQSSRYLVKRTGEKVFLECVQDMDHENMFWYRQDPGLGLRLIYFSYDVKMKEKGDIPEGYSVSREKKERFSLILESASTNQTSMYLCASSSTGGYSNQPQHFGDGTRLSIL.

The chain recombines TRBV18 with TRBJ2-1; the D gene is possibly TRBD1 (6 bases). CDR1 and CDR2 (germline): KGHSH, LQKENI. CDR3 length: 14 residues. With 3 bases removed from V and 7 bases from J, the gap between germline ends came to 13 bases. The CDR3 sequence is CASSPTRGRNEQFF. The CDR3 bases are TGTGCCAGCTCACCCACCAGGGGAAGGAATGAGCAGTTCTTC. The full variable domain, in which reference TRBV18 and TRBJ2-1 provide the parts outside the CDR3, is NAGVMQNPRHLVRRRGQEARLRCSPMKGHSHVYWYRQLPEEGLKFMVYLQKENIIDESGMPKERFSAEFPKEGPSILRIQQVVRGDSAAYFCASSPTRGRNEQFFGPGTRLTVL.

The V and J genes are TRBV10-2 and TRBJ1-1; D is uncertain. Germline-derived CDR1 and CDR2 are WSHSY and SAAADI. This CDR3 has 13 amino acids. Between the trimmed V and J ends, which lost 4 bases and 0 bases, there was a span of 6 bases. In nucleotides, the CDR3 is TGCGCCAGCAGTGGGCGGATGAACACTGAAGCTTTCTTT. It encodes CASSGRMNTEAFF.